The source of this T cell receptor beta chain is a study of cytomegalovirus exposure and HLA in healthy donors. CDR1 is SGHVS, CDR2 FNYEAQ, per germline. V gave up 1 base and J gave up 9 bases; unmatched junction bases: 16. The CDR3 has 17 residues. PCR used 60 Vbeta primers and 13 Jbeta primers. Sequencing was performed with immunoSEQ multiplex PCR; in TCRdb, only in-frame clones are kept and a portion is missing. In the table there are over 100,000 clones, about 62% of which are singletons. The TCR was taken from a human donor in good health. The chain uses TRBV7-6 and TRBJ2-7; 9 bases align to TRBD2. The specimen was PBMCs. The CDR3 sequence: CASSLVSGRHPGTMQYF. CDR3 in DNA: TGTGCCAGCAGCTTAGTGAGCGGGAGGCATCCAGGCACGATGCAGTACTTC.